This T cell receptor (beta chain) appears in the sequencing data of a study of technical replicates of blood from a few donors. Generated by immunoSEQ multiplex PCR, the TCRdb table keeps only in-frame clones and is missing some. Here the sample spans about 73,000 clones, approximately 93% being singletons. Sequences were obtained from T cells isolated from PBMCs. The clonotype originates from a human donor in good health.

The CDR3 region is CASLSETQYF. CDR3 bases: TGTGCCAGCCTCTCAGAGACCCAGTACTTC. The V and J genes are TRBV6-1 and TRBJ2-5; no firm D call. V lost 8 bases and J lost 4, with 5 bases in between. The CDR3 sequence is 10 residues long. Germline V gene sequence: CDR1 MNHNS, CDR2 SASEGT.